Below, 8 T cell receptor beta chains from the same sample are listed, as sequenced in a study of T cell changes during pregnancy in multiple sclerosis. Sequencing used immunoSEQ multiplex PCR; TCRdb keeps in-frame clones, though not all of them. The sample contains about 87,000 clones, 90% to 95% of which appear only once. The sample was peripheral blood, taken in the third trimester of pregnancy. The receptors come from a female donor in good health, enrolled as a control in a pregnancy study.

V gene TRBV18 combines with J gene TRBJ2-5; 7 nucleotides line up with TRBD2. J gave up 5 bases and V 8 bases, and 8 bases lay outside the gene matches. Germline CDR1 KGHSH, CDR2 LQKENI. This CDR3 is 13 amino acids long. The CDR3 DNA is TGTGCCAGCCGTTCCCTTAGCGGGGAGACCCAGTACTTC. It translates to CASRSLSGETQYF.

With regard to this clone: The germline gene is not matched at one end of the junction; a read error may be the cause. The V gene is TRBV19, the J gene TRBJ2-7, with 9 bases lining up with TRBD1. Per the germline V gene, CDR1 is LNHDA and CDR2 is SQIVND (reference sequence). The CDR3 has 16 amino acids. CDR3 sequence (DNA): TGTGCCAGTAGTCCGACAAACAGGGGGCCAGACGCGGCAGTGTGCTTC. Protein sequence: CASSPTNRGPDAAVCF.

This clone has just one count. The chain has TRBV19 and TRBJ2-7, with D perhaps matching TRBD2 (6 bases). The CDR3 contains 13 residues. CDR1 is LNHDA and CDR2 is SQIVND in the germline V gene (reference sequence). Trimming cost V 5 bases and J 3 bases, with 11 bases left between them. The CDR3 protein is CASSSSVGYEQYF. CDR3 DNA sequence: TGTGCCAGTAGTTCTAGCGTCGGCTACGAGCAGTACTTC.

The chain combines TRBV7-2 with TRBJ2-1; 13 bases are a match to TRBD2. Germline V CDR1 and CDR2: SGHTA, FQGNSA. The length of the CDR3 is 15 residues. J lost 4 bases, V lost 6 bases, and 3 bases had no gene match. Here the CDR3 DNA reads TGTGCCAGCAGGCCGGGACTAGCGGGATACAATGAGCAGTTCTTC. It encodes CASRPGLAGYNEQFF.

This chain joins TRBV5-4 and TRBJ2-7; 13 bases are shared with TRBD2. Germline CDR1 reads SGHNT; CDR2 reads YYREEE (reference sequence). J was trimmed by 1 base and V by 0 bases; bases with no gene match: 4. The CDR3 consists of 17 residues. The CDR3 DNA reads TGTGCCAGCAGCTTGGGGACTAGCGGGAGAGGGTCCTACGAGCAGTACTTC. Protein sequence: CASSLGTSGRGSYEQYF.

The V and J genes are TRBV19 and TRBJ2-4; no firm D call. This CDR3 is built from 15 residues. Germline loops: CDR1 LNHDA, CDR2 SQIVND (reference sequence). Trimming took off 7 bases at V and 0 bases at J, with 13 bases between the two ends. The CDR3 reads CASNDGPGAKNIQYF. CDR3 sequence (DNA): TGTGCCAGTAACGACGGCCCGGGAGCCAAAAACATTCAGTACTTC.

This clone was seen once. The junction and the germline gene differ at one end; a read error may be behind it. This rearrangement joins TRBV28 to TRBJ2-2; D is ambiguous. This CDR3 region has 13 residues. Looked up from germline, CDR1 is MDHEN and CDR2 is SYDVKM. Written as DNA, the CDR3 is TGTGCCAACAGTTTATTCTACACCGGGGAGCTGTTTTTT. Translating gives CANSLFYTGELFF.

The genes are TRBV7-9 and TRBJ1-2; 10 bases map to TRBD1. Germline V gene lookup returns CDR1 SEHNR and CDR2 FQNEAQ (reference sequence). The length of the CDR3 is 14 residues. Trimming at V came to 8 bases and at J to 8 bases, leaving 11 bases not matched to a gene. CDR3 bases: TGTGCCAGCGGACCGCGACAGGGGGCGGGCGGCTACACCTTC. Translating gives CASGPRQGAGGYTF. The full variable domain, rest sourced from reference TRBV7-9 and TRBJ1-2, is DTGVSQNPRHKITKRGQNVTFRCDPISEHNRLYWYRQTLGQGPEFLTYFQNEAQLEKSRLLSDRFSAERPKGSFSTLEIQRTEQGDSAMYLCASGPRQGAGGYTFGSGTRLTVV.